The present T cell receptor beta chain was sequenced within a study of early T cells in non-severe SARS-CoV-2 infection. MiXCR was run by TCRdb on the 5' RACE reads, yielding one entry per CDR3 protein. Here the sample spans about 59,000 distinct CDR3 sequences, less than 15% being singletons. The CDR3 consists of 13 residues. Germline assignment: CDR1 MNHEY and CDR2 SVGEGT. The V end lost 7 bases, the J end lost 5 bases, and 14 bases lay between the germline ends. This TCR was sampled from an adult who was a healthcare worker with PCR-confirmed SARS-CoV-2 infection or an uninfected control (not recorded which). The sequenced sample was whole blood, obtained at baseline. This rearrangement joins TRBV6-2 or TRBV6-3 to TRBJ1-1, with D uncertain. The CDR3 DNA reads as TGTGCCAGCACGCAGGCGGAGCGGACTGAAGCTTTCTTT. It is translated as CASTQAERTEAFF.